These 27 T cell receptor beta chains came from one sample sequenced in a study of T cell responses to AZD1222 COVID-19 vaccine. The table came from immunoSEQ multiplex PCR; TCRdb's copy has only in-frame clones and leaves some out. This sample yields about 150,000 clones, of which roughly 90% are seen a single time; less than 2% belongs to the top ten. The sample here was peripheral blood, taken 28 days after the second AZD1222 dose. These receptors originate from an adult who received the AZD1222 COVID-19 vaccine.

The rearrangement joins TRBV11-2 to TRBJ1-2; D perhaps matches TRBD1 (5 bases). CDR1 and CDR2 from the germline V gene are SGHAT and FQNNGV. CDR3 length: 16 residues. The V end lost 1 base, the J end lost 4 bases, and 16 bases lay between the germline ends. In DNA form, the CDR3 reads TGTGCCAGCAGCTTAGGGCGGGACGCCTTGCCCTATGGCTACACCTTC. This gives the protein CASSLGRDALPYGYTF.

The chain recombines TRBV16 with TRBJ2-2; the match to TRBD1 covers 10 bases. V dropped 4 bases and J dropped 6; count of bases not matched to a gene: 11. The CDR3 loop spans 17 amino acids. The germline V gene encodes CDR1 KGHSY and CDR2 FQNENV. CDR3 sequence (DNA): TGTGCCAGCAGCCTACTTCCATCCGGGACAGGGGCCGGGGAGCTGTTTTTT. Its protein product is CASSLLPSGTGAGELFF. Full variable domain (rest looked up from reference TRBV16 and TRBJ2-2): GEEVAQTPKHLVRGEGQKAKLYCAPIKGHSYVFWYQQVLKNEFKFLISFQNENVFDETGMPKERFSAKCLPNSPCSLEIQATKLEDSAVYFCASSLLPSGTGAGELFFGEGSRLTVL.

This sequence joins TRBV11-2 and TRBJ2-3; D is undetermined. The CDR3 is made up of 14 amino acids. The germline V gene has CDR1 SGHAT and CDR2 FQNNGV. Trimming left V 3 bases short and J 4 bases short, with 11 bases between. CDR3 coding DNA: TGTGCCAGCAGCTTTACTCTTTTGGCAGATACGCAGTATTTT. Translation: CASSFTLLADTQYF.

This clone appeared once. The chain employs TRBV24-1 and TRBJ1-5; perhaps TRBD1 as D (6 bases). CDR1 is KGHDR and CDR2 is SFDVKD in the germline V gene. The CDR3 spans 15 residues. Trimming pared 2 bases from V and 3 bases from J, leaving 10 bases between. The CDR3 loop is CATSDSGEHNQPQHF. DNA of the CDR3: TGTGCCACCAGTGATTCAGGGGAACACAATCAGCCCCAGCATTTT.

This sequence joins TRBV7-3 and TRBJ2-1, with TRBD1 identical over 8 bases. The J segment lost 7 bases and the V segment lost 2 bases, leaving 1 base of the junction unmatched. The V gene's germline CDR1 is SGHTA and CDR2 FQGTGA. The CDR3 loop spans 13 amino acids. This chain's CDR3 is CASSLDRGNEQFF. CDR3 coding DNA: TGTGCCAGCAGCTTAGACAGGGGTAATGAGCAGTTCTTC.

In DNA form, the CDR3 reads TGTGCCAGCAATCGGGGTTCGGGGTTGAACACTGAAGCTTTCTTT. This sequence encodes CASNRGSGLNTEAFF. J is TRBJ1-1 and V is TRBV2; the D is unclear. The germline V gene has CDR1 SNHLY and CDR2 FYNNEI. V was pared by 7 bases and J by 0 bases, with 15 bases between. The CDR3 covers 15 residues.

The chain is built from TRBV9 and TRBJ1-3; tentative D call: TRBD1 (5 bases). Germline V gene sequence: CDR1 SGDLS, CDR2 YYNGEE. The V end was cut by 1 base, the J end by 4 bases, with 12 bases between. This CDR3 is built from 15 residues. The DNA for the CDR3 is TGTGCCAGCAGCGTACGAGGGGTGGAAGGAAACACCATATATTTT. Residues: CASSVRGVEGNTIYF.

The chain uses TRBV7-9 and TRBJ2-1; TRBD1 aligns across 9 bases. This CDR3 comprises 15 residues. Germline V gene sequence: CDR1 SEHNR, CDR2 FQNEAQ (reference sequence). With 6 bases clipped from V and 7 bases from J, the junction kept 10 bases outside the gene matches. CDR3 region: CASSLPGQGENEQFF. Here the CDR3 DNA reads TGTGCCAGCAGTCTACCGGGACAGGGTGAAAATGAGCAGTTCTTC.

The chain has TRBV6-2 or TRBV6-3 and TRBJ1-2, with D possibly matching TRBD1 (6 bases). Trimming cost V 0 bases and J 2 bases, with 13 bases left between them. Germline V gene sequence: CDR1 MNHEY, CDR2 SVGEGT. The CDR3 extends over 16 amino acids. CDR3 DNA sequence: TGTGCCAGCAGTTACTCCCCGCCCGGGACAAACTATGGCTACACCTTC. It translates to CASSYSPPGTNYGYTF.

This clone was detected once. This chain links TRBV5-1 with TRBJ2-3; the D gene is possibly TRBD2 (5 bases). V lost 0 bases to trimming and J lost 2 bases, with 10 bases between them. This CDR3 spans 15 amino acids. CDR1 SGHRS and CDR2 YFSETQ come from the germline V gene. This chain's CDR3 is CASSLDGGYTDTQYF. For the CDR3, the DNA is TGCGCCAGCAGCTTGGATGGCGGGTACACAGATACGCAGTATTTT.

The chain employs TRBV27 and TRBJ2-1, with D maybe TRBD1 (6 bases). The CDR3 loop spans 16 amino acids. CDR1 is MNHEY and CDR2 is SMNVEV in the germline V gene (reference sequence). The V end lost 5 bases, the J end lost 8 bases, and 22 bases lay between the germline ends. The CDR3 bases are TGTGCCAGCAGTCGTAGCTGGCAGGGGCCCTCCGATGAGCAGTTCTTC. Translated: CASSRSWQGPSDEQFF.

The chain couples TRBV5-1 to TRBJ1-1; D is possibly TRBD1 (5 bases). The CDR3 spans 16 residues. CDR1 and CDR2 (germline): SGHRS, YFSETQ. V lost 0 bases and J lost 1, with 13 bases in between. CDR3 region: CASSLVSGPKNTEAFF. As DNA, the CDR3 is TGCGCCAGCAGCTTGGTATCGGGACCCAAGAACACTGAAGCTTTCTTT.

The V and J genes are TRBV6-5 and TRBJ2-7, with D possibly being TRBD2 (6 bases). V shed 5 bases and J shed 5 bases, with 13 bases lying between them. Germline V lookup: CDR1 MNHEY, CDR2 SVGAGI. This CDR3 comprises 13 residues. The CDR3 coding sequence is TGTGCCAGCAGTACGGGGCGGGGAAACGAGCAGTACTTC. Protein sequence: CASSTGRGNEQYF.

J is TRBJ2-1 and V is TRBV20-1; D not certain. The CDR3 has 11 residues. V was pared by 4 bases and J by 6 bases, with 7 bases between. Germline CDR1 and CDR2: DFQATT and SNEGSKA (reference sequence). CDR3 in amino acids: CSATRANEQFF. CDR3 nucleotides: TGCAGTGCTACTAGGGCCAATGAGCAGTTCTTC.

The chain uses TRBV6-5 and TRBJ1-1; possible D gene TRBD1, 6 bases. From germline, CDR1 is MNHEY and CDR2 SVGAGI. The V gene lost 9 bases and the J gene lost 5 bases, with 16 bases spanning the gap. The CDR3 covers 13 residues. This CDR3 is CASGRGGRTEAFF. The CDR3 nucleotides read TGTGCCAGTGGGAGGGGGGGGCGGACTGAAGCTTTCTTT.

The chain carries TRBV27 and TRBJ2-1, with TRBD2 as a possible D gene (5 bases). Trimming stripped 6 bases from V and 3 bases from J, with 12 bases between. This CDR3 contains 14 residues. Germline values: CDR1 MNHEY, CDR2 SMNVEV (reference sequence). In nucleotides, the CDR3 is TGTGCCAGCAGCAAACGGGCGGGCTACAATGAGCAGTTCTTC. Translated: CASSKRAGYNEQFF.

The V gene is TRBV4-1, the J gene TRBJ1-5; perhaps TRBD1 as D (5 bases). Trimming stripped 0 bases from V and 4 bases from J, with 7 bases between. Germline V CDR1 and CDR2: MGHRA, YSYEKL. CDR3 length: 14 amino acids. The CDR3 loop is CASSQERGNQPQHF. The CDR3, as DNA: TGCGCCAGCAGCCAAGAAAGGGGTAATCAGCCCCAGCATTTT.

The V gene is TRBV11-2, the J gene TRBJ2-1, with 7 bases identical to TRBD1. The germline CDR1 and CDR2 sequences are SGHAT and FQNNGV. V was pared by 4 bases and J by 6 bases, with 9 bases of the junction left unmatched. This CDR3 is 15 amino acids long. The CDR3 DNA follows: TGTGCCAGCAGCTCCCTGACAGGGAGCGGCAATGAGCAGTTCTTC. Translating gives CASSSLTGSGNEQFF.

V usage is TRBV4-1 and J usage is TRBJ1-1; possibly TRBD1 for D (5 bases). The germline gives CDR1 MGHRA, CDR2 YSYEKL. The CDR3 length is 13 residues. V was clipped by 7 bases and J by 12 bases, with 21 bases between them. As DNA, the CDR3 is TGCGCCAGCATCGGGGGAACGGTTCTAAGGTCTTTCTTT. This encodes CASIGGTVLRSFF.

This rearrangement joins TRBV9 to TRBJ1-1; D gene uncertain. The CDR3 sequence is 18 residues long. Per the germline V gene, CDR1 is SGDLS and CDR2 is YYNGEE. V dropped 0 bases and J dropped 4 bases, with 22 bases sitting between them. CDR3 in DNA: TGTGCCAGCAGCGTAGAATCCAAGGGATGGCGTCCAGGCACTGAAGCTTTCTTT. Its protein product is CASSVESKGWRPGTEAFF.

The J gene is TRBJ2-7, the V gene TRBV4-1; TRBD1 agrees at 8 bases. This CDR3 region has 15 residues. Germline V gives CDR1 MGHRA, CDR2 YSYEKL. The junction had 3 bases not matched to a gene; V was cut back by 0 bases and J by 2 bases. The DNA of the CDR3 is TGCGCCAGCAGCCAAGATGACAGGGGTGCCTACGAGCAGTACTTC. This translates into CASSQDDRGAYEQYF.

For the CDR3, the DNA is TGTGCCAGCGGGGTGGGTTACACTGAAGCTTTCTTT. Amino acid sequence: CASGVGYTEAFF. V is TRBV2 and J is TRBJ1-1; no clear D gene. This CDR3 comprises 12 residues. The germline V gene has CDR1 SNHLY and CDR2 FYNNEI. Trimming pared 8 bases from V and 3 bases from J, leaving 10 bases between.

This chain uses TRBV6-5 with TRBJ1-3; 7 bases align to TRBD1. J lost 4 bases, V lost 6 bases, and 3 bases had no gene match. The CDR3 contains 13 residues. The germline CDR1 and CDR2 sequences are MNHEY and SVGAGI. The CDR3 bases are TGTGCCAGCAGGATGACAGGGGGAAACACCATATATTTT. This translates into CASRMTGGNTIYF.

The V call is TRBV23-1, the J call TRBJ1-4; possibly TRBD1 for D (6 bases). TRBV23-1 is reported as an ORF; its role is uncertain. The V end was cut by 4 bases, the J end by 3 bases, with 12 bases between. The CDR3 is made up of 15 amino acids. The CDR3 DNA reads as TGCGCCAGCAGTCGGGCAGGGGAGGCTAATGAAAAACTGTTTTTT. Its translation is CASSRAGEANEKLFF.

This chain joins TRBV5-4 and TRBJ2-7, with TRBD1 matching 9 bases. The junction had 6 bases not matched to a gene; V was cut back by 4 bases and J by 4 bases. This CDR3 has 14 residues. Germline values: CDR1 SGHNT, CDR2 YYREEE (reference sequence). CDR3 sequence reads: CASSPPGQGYEQYF. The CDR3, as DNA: TGTGCCAGCAGCCCCCCGGGACAGGGTTACGAGCAGTACTTC. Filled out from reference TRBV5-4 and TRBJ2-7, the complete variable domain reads ETGVTQSPTHLIKTRGQQVTLRCSSQSGHNTVSWYQQALGQGPQFIFQYYREEENGRGNFPPRFSGLQFPNYSSELNVNALELDDSALYLCASSPPGQGYEQYFGPGTRLTVT.

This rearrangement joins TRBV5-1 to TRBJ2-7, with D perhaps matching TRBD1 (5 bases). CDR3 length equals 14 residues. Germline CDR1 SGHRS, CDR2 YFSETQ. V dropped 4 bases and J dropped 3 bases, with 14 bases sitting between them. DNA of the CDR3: TGCGCCAGCAGCGTGGCCCAGGGTGTCTACGAGCAGTACTTC. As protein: CASSVAQGVYEQYF.

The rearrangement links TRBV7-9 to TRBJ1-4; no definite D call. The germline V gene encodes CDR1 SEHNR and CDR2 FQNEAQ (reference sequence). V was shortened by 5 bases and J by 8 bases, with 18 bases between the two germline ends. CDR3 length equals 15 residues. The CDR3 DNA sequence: TGTGCCAGCAGCACCCTGACGGAGCTCGAGGAAAAACTGTTTTTT. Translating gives CASSTLTELEEKLFF.